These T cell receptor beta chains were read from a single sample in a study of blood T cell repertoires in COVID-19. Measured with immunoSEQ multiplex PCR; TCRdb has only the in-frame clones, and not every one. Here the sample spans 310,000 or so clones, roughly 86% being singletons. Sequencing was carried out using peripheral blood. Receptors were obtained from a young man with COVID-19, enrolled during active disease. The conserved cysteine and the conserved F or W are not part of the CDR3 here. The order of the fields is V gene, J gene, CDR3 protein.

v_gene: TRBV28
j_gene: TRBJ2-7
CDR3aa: ASSPFRQMNTYEQY

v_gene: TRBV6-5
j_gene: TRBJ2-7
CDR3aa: ASSYLVGSYEQY

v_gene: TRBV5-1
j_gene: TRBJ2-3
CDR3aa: ASSPTVLSADTQY

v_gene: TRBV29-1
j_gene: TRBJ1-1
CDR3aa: SVAFLGPEAF

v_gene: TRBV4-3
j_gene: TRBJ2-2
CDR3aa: ASSQEVYLNTGELF

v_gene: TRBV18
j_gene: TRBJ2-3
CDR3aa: ASSPGQGGDTQY

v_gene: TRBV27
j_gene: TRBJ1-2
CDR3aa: ASSLSTGGYDYGYT

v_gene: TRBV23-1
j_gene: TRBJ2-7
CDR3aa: AGFPSGRDSSYEQY

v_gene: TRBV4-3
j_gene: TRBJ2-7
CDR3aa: ASSQDRGLAGGPDEQY

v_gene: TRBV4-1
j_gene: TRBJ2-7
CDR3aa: ASSLRQSGYEQY

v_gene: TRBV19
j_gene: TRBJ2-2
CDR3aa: ASSIGLLTGELF

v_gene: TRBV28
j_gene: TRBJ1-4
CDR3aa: ASSLVGGRGANEKLF

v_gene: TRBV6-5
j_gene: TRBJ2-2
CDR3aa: ASSRGEGELF

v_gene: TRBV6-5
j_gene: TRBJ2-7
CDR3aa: ASSSFGTGTVYEQY

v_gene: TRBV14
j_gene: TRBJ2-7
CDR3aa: ASSRRGPGLAGFYEQY

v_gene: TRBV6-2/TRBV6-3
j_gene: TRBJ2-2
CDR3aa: ASSRTPFAGTGELF

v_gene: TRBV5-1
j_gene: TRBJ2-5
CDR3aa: ASSYNTGGETQY

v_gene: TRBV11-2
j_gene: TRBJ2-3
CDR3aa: ASSAPGTSGTDTQY

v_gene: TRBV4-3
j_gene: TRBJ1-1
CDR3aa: ASSQASRGTEAF

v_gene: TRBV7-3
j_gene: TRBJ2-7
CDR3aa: ASSPGQTLYEQY

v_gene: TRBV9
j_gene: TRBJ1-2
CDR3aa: ASTLGPGTGLINYGYT

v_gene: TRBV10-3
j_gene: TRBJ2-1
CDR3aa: AISDGLAEAGQF

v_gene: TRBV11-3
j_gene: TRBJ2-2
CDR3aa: ASSYRDRSWNTGELF

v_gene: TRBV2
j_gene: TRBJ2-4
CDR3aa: ASSPGLAKNIQY

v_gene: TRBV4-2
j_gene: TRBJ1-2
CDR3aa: ASSQFDRGSNYGYT

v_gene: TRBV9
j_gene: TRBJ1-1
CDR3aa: ASSDPGVPGTEAF

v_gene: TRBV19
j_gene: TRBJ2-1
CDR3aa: ASREVGGPSGNEQF

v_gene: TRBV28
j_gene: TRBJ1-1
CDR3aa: ASTSLAGGRTEAF

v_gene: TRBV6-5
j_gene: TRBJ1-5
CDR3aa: ASSLDWEGNQPQH

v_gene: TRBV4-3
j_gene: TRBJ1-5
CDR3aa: ASSQDQSGVQPQH

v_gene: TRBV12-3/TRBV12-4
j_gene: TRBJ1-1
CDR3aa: ASSFWGNTEAF

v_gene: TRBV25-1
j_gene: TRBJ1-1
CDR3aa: ASTRQGNTEAF

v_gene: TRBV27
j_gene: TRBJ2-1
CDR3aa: ASTPGLHNEQF

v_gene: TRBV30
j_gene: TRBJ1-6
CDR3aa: AWSIGTVNSPLH

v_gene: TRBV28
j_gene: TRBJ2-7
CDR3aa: ASTQEGWGYEQY